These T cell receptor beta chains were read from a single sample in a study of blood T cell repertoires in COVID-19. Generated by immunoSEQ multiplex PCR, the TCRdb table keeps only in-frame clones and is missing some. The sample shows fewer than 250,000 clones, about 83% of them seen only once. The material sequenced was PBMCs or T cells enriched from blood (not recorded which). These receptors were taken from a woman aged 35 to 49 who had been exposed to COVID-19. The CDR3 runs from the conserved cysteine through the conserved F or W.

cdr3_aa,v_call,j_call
CASSLGDRGLGEAFF,TRBV5-5,TRBJ1-1
CASSSALANTQYF,TRBV27,TRBJ2-3
CASSKQTGDGYTF,TRBV19,TRBJ1-2
CASSQLAGGPDTQYF,TRBV7-9,TRBJ2-3
CAISESGTEAFF,TRBV10-3,TRBJ1-1
CASSLAGNTEAFF,TRBV5-1,TRBJ1-1
CASSQGRAGGAYNEQFF,TRBV4-2,TRBJ2-1
CASGIQGAPGNTIYF,TRBV7-9,TRBJ1-3
CASSLGTGVGYEQYF,TRBV27,TRBJ2-7
CASNAGGTGGENIQYF,TRBV9,TRBJ2-4
CASSFRRGPANEKLFF,TRBV6-2/TRBV6-3,TRBJ1-4
CASRSDRVVENTIYF,TRBV3-1/TRBV3-2,TRBJ1-3
CASADREGSGNTIYF,TRBV5-1,TRBJ1-3
CASSQLAGVNTGELFF,TRBV3-1/TRBV3-2,TRBJ2-2
CASSPGQEYGYTF,TRBV7-3,TRBJ1-2
CASSPAGRSYNSPLHF,TRBV5-5,TRBJ1-6
CASSLGGGANNIQYF,TRBV19,TRBJ2-4
CASSSEDRDRCEQYF,TRBV6-5,TRBJ2-7
CASSQDTGLAGGHSFF,TRBV4-2,TRBJ2-1
CASSSYGGYEQYF,TRBV9,TRBJ2-7
CASKDRTSNQPQHF,TRBV6-5,TRBJ1-5
CASSRSLAGGQYEQYF,TRBV4-1,TRBJ2-7
CSAGPDLEQFF,TRBV20-1,TRBJ2-1
CAGKRGEKLFF,TRBV28,TRBJ1-4
CASTKAGANTGELFF,TRBV5-1,TRBJ2-2
CASSSSGTGDEQYF,TRBV7-7,TRBJ2-7
CASSPGGGNNEQFF,TRBV7-2,TRBJ2-1
CASSRTEDGYTF,TRBV2,TRBJ1-2
CASRADRVNGYTF,TRBV6-5,TRBJ1-2
CASSRGVYTEAFF,TRBV3-1/TRBV3-2,TRBJ1-1
CAWSDGTGESWGYTF,TRBV30,TRBJ1-2
CASSPPRLGGGYTF,TRBV4-1,TRBJ1-2
CASSERLSGGPQPQHF,TRBV2,TRBJ1-5
CASSPFRDRGALGYTF,TRBV18,TRBJ1-2
CASSLNGVGYGYTF,TRBV7-8,TRBJ1-2
CASSPGPLANVLTF,TRBV11-2,TRBJ2-6
CAIRDLAGGNAKGTEAFF,TRBV10-3,TRBJ1-1
CASSVGIAGWDNEQFF,TRBV9,TRBJ2-1
CASSQRQAQETQYF,TRBV3-1/TRBV3-2,TRBJ2-5
CASSPMGGQGAYGYTF,TRBV7-9,TRBJ1-2
CAKKPGPISNQPQHF,TRBV15,TRBJ1-5
CSASPVVQGTDTQYF,TRBV20-1,TRBJ2-3
CASSFRANYGYTF,TRBV14,TRBJ1-2
CASSVEGHSADTQYF,TRBV9,TRBJ2-3
CASRPRTDGEQYF,TRBV14,TRBJ2-7
CASSGSYNSPLHF,TRBV12-3/TRBV12-4,TRBJ1-6
CASSTSTGVGYTF,TRBV25-1,TRBJ1-2
CARPITRGGPNRYNEQFF,TRBV21-1,TRBJ2-1
CASSSDPGTSGTAGLF,TRBV5-8,TRBJ2-1
CASTGQGANYGYTF,TRBV7-2,TRBJ1-2
CASSATQGAHHQPQHF,TRBV6-4,TRBJ1-5
CASRAGVFSGNTIYF,TRBV2,TRBJ1-3